One sample yielded the 5 T cell receptor beta chains listed below, sequenced in a study of vaccination effects on CD4 cells after COVID-19. Repertoires were generated with immunoSEQ multiplex PCR, while TCRdb's copy carries only in-frame clones and drops some. The profile covers almost 15,000 clones, with approximately 83% appearing a single time and 20% to 25% taken by the ten largest. For these TCRs, the target antigens are not known. Antigen-specific CD4+ T cells were first expanded with viral peptide pools by the ViraFEST assay and only then sequenced. The authors isolated CD4+ T cells after roughly eleven days of culture. This person caught SARS-CoV-2 sometime from March to December 2020, and PCR testing confirmed the infection. Participants received two doses of either the BNT162b2 or mRNA-1273 vaccine. Specimen: CD4+ T cells from PBMCs cultured with HCoV-NL63 spike peptides, collected after COVID-19 vaccination. The receptors were gathered from a human donor who had a prior SARS-CoV-2 infection.

The genes are TRBV4-3 and TRBJ2-7; maybe TRBD2 (5 bases). Trimming removed 1 base at V and 0 bases at J, with 7 bases between. The CDR3 is 14 residues long. Germline values: CDR1 LGHNA, CDR2 YSLEER. CDR3 sequence (DNA): TGCGCCAGCAGCCAAGTCGGGGACTCCTACGAGCAGTACTTC. Translation gives CASSQVGDSYEQYF.

The chain uses TRBV27 and TRBJ2-1; D possibly corresponds to TRBD1 (5 bases). V lost 5 bases and J 5 bases, leaving 16 bases between the germline ends. This CDR3 has 15 amino acids. Germline lookup yields CDR1 MNHEY and CDR2 SMNVEV (reference sequence). The DNA for the CDR3 is TGTGCCAGCAGTATCGACAGCAGACGAAACAATGAGCAGTTCTTC. Translating it yields CASSIDSRRNNEQFF.

This clone ranks as large. The genes are TRBV12-3 or TRBV12-4 and TRBJ1-1; perhaps TRBD1 as D (6 bases). Deletions cut 6 bases from V and 8 bases from J, with 16 bases between. CDR3 length equals 13 residues. The CDR3 reads CASSPEGQREAFF. The DNA of the CDR3 is TGTGCCAGCAGCCCCGAAGGACAGAGGGAAGCTTTCTTT.

This rearrangement joins TRBV7-2 to TRBJ2-3; no definite D call. Germline-derived CDR1 and CDR2 are SGHTA and FQGNSA. V was trimmed by 5 bases and J by 1 base, leaving 16 bases between them. CDR3 size: 16 residues. CDR3 sequence: CASSPPVFRGTDTQYF. CDR3 nucleotide sequence: TGTGCCAGCAGCCCTCCCGTATTCCGCGGCACAGATACGCAGTATTTT.

This clone was observed a few times. The CDR3 region is CASNSRLTSYEQYF. CDR3 nucleotides: TGCGCCAGCAATAGTCGACTTACTTCCTACGAGCAGTACTTC. The chain links TRBV23-1 to TRBJ2-7; D remains ambiguous. TRBV23-1 falls under the ORF class, with uncertain function. This CDR3 has 14 residues. V shed 7 bases and J shed 1 base, with 14 bases lying between them.